The clone carrying this T cell receptor beta chain was recorded many times. Antigen: not known. Time point of the sample: blood at routine non-recurrence follow-up after resection. Unsorted whole RNA of tumor, nontumor lung or frozen PBMC was sequenced. This sample was taken from a study of spatial heterogeneity in lung cancer. Overall study context: The follow-up PBMC samples were sequenced whenever they were available. The median time to follow-up was around 24 months after resection. General study points: Ubiquitous expanded tumor TCRs appeared in blood more at resection than follow-up.

Trimming took 0 bases from V and 2 from J, leaving 5 bases between them. The CDR3 is made up of 14 amino acids. Germline loops: CDR1 KGHSH, CDR2 LQKENI. TCRdb ran MiXCR on the 5' RACE reads and lists one entry per CDR3 protein. This sample yields about 120,000 distinct CDR3 sequences, of which about 10% are seen a single time; 20% to 30% belongs to the top ten. The receptor was isolated from a female donor with early-stage non-small cell lung cancer. The chain uses TRBV18 and TRBJ2-1; D unresolved. Sample: PBMCs, taken at follow-up. The CDR3 loop reads CASSPPVAYNEQFF. In DNA, the CDR3 is TGTGCCAGCTCACCACCCGTTGCCTACAATGAGCAGTTCTTC.